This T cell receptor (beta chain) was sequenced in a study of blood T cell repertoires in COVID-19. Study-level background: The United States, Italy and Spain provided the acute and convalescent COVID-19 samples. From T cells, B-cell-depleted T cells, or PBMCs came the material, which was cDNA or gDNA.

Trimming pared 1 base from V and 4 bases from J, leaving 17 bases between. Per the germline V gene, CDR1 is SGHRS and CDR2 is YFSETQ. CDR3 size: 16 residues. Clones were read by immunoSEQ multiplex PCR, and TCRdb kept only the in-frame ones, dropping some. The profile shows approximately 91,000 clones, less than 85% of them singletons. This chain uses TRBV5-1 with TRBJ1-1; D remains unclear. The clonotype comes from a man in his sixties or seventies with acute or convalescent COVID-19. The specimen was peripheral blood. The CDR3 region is CASSLNVNSGGTEAFF. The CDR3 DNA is TGCGCCAGCAGCTTGAACGTTAACTCTGGTGGCACTGAAGCTTTCTTT.